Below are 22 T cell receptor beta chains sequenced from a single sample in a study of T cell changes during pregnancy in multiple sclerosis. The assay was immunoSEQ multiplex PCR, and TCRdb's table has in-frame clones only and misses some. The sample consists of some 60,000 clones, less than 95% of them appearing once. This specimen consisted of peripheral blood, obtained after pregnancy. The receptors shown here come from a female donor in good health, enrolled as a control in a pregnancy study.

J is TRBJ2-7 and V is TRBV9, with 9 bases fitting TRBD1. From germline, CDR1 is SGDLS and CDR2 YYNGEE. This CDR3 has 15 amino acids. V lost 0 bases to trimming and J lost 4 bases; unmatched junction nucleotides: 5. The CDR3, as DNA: TGTGCCAGCAGCGTAGGGGGACAGGGCGGTTACGAGCAGTACTTC. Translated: CASSVGGQGGYEQYF.

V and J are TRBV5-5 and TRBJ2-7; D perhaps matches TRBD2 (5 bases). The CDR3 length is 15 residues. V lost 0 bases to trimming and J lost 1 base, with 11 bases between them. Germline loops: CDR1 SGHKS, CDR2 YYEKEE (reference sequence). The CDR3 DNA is TGTGCCAGCAGCTTGGCGGCTAGCTCTTCCTACGAGCAGTACTTC. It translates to CASSLAASSSYEQYF.

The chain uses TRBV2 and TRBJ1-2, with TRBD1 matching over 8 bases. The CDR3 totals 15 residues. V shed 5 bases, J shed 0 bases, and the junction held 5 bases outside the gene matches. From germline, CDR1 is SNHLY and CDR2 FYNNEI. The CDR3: CASSTQGGTNYGYTF. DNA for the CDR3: TGTGCCAGCAGTACACAGGGGGGGACTAACTATGGCTACACCTTC.

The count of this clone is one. CDR3 residues: CAISDPAGLGRTYEQYF. The CDR3 coding sequence is TGTGCCATCAGTGACCCTGCAGGACTAGGTCGAACCTACGAGCAGTACTTC. V usage is TRBV10-3 and J usage is TRBJ2-7; 7 bases match TRBD2. V lost 3 bases to trimming and J lost 2 bases; unmatched junction nucleotides: 13. Germline-derived CDR1 and CDR2 are ENHRY and SYGVKD. This CDR3 is 17 amino acids long.

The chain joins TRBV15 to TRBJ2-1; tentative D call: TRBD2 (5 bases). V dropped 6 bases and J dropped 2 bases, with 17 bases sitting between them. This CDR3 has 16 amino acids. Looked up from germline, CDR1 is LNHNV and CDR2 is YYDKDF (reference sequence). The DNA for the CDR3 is TGTGCCACCAGTCTTAGGCCAGAGGGAGCCTACAATGAGCAGTTCTTC. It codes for CATSLRPEGAYNEQFF.

The CDR3 region has the DNA TGTGCCAGCAGTTACGGGGGCGGCACAGATACGCAGTATTTT. Protein sequence: CASSYGGGTDTQYF. V usage is TRBV6-6 and J usage is TRBJ2-3; possibly TRBD1 for D (6 bases). CDR1 is MNHNY and CDR2 is SVGAGI in the germline V gene (reference sequence). Between the trimmed V and J ends, which lost 2 bases and 1 base, there was a span of 7 bases. The CDR3 runs to 14 residues.

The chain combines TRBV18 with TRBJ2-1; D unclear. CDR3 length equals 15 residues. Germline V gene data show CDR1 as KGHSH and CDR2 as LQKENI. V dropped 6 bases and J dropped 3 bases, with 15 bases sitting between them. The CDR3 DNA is TGTGCCAGCTCCACGACCAAGGAGAGCTACAATGAGCAGTTCTTC. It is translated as CASSTTKESYNEQFF.

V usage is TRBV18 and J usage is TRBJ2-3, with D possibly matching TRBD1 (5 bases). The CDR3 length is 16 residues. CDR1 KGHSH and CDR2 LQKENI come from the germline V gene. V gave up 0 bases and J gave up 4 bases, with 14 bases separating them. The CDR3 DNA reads TGTGCCAGCTCACCACCTTCAGGGTTCGGTTCAGATACGCAGTATTTT. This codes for CASSPPSGFGSDTQYF. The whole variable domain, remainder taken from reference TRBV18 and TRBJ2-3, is NAGVMQNPRHLVRRRGQEARLRCSPMKGHSHVYWYRQLPEEGLKFMVYLQKENIIDESGMPKERFSAEFPKEGPSILRIQQVVRGDSAAYFCASSPPSGFGSDTQYFGPGTRLTVL.

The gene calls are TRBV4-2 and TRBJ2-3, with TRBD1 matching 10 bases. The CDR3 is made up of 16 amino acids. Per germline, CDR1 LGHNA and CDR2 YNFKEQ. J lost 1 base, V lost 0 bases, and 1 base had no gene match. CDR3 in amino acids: CASSQDGTGGTDTQYF. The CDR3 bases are TGTGCCAGCAGCCAAGATGGGACAGGGGGCACAGATACGCAGTATTTT.

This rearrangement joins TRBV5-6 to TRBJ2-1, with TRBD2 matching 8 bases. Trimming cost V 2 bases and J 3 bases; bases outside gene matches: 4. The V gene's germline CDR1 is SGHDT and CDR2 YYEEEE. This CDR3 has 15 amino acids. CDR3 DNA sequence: TGTGCCAGCAGCTTACGGGGGGGCGTCTACAATGAGCAGTTCTTC. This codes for CASSLRGGVYNEQFF.

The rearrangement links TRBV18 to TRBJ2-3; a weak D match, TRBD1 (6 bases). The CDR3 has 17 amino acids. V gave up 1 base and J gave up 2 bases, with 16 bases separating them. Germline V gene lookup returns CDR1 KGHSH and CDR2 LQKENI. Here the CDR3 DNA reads TGTGCCAGCTCACCACTCGAATTGGGGGCTGTCACAGATACGCAGTATTTT. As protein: CASSPLELGAVTDTQYF.

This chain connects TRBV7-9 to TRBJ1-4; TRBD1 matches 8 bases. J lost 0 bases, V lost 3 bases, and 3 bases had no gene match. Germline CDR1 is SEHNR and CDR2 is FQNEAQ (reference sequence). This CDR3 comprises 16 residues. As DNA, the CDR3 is TGTGCCAGCAGCTTGGGGACAGGAGCAACTAATGAAAAACTGTTTTTT. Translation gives CASSLGTGATNEKLFF.

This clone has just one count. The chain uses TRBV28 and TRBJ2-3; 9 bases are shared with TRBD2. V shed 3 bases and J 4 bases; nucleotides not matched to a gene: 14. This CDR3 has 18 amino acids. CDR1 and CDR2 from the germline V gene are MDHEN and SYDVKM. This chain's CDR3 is CASSFPPLAGKGPDTQYF. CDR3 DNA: TGTGCCAGCAGTTTCCCACCCCTAGCGGGGAAGGGGCCAGATACGCAGTATTTT.

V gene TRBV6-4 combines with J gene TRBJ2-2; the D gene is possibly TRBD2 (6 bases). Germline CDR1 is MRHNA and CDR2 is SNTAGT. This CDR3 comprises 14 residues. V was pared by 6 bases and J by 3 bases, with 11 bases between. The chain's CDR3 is CASREGLYTGELFF. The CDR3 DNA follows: TGTGCCAGCAGAGAGGGACTTTACACCGGGGAGCTGTTTTTT.

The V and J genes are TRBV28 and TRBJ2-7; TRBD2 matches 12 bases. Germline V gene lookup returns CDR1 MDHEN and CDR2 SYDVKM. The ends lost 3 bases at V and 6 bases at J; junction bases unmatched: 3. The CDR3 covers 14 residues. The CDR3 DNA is TGTGCCAGCAGTTTCCTAGCGGGAGGGCTCGAGCAGTACTTC. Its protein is CASSFLAGGLEQYF.

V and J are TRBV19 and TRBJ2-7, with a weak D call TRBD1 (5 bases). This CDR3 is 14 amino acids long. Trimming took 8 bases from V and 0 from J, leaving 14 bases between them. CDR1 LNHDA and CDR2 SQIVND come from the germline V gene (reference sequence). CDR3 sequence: CASSQAFTSYEQYF. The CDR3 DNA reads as TGTGCCAGTTCACAGGCTTTCACCTCCTACGAGCAGTACTTC.

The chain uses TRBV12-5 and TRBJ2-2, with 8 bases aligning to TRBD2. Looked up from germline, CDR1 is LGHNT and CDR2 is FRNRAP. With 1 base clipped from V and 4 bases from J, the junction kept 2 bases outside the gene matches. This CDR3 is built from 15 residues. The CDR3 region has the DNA TGTGCTAGTGGTTTGGGACTAGCGATCACCGGGGAGCTGTTTTTT. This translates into CASGLGLAITGELFF.

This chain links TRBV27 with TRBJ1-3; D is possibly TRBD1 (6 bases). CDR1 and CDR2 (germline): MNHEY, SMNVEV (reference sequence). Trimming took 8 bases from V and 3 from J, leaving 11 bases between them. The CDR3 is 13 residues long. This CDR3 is CASRAGVGNTIYF. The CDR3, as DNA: TGTGCCAGCCGCGCAGGGGTTGGAAACACCATATATTTT.

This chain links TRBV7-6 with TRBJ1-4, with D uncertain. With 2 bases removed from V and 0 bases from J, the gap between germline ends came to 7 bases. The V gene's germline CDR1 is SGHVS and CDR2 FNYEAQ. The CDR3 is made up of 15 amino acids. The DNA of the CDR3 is TGTGCCAGCAGCTTACACGGTGCAACTAATGAAAAACTGTTTTTT. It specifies CASSLHGATNEKLFF.

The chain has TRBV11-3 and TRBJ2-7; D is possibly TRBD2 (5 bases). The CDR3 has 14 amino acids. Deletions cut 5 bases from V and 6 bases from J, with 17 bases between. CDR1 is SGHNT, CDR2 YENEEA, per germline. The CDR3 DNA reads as TGTGCCAGCAGCGAGATAGGAGCGGCCCCCGAGCAGTACTTC. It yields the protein CASSEIGAAPEQYF.

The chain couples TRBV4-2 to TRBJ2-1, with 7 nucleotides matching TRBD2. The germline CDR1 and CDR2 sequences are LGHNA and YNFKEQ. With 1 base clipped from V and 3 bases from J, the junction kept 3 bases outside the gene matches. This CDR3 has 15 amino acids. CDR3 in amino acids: CASSQVTSDYNEQFF. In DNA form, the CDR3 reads TGTGCCAGCAGCCAAGTTACTAGCGACTACAATGAGCAGTTCTTC.

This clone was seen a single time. DNA of the CDR3: TGCGCCAGCAGCTTCCGACTAGAGATGTTCAGCGCGCAGTATTTT. Its translation is CASSFRLEMFSAQYF. The chain is built from TRBV5-1 and TRBJ2-3, with D maybe TRBD2 (6 bases). CDR3 length: 15 amino acids. The V end lost 2 bases, the J end lost 10 bases, and 20 bases lay between the germline ends. Germline CDR1 reads SGHRS; CDR2 reads YFSETQ.